This TCR beta chain was recovered during a study of OX40 agonist ivuxolimab in advanced cancers. Sequenced by immunoSEQ multiplex PCR; TCRdb stores in-frame clones only, minus some. The repertoire has over 150,000 clones, 94% of them found once; the top ten carry approximately 0.3%. Germline V gene lookup returns CDR1 KGHSH and CDR2 LQKENI. CDR3 length equals 15 residues. V was pared by 4 bases and J by 0 bases, with 11 bases between. The chain is built from TRBV18 and TRBJ2-3; possible D gene TRBD1, 6 bases. Source: CD4+ or CD8+ T cells sorted from blood, taken in a trial of the OX40 agonist ivuxolimab. The receptor was derived from an adult with an advanced solid tumor such as melanoma, head and neck, liver or kidney cancer. In nucleotides, the CDR3 is TGTGCCAGCTCACGACAGGCCGCAAGCACAGATACGCAGTATTTT. Protein product: CASSRQAASTDTQYF.